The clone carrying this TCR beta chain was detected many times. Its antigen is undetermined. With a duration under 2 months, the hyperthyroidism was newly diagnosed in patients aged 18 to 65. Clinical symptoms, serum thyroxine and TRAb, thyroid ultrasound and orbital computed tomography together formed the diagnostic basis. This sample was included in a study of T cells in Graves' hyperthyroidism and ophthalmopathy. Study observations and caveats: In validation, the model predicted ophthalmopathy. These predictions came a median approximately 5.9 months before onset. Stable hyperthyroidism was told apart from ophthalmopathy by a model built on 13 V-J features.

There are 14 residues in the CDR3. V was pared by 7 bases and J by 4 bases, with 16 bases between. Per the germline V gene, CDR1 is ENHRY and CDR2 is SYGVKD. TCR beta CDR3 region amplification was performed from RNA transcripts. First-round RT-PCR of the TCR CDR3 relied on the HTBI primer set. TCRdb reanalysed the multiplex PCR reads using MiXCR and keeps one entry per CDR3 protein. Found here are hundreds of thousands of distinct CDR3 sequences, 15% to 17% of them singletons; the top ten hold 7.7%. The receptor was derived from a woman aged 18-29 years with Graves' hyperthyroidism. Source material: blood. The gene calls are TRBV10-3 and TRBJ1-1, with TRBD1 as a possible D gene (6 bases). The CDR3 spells CAITIQGEGTEAFF. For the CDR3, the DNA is TGTGCCATCACCATACAGGGTGAGGGCACTGAAGCTTTCTTT.